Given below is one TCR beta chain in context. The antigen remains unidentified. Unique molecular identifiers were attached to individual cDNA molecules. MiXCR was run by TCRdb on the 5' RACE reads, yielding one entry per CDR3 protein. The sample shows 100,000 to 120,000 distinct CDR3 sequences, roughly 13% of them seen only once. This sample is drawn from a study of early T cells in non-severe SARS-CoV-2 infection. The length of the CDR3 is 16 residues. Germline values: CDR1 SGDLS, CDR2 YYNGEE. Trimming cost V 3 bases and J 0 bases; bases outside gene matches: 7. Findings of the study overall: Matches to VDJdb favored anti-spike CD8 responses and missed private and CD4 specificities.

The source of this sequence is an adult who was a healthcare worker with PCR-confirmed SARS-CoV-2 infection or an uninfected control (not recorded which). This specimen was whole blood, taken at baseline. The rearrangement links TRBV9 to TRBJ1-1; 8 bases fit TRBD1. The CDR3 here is CASSERGDRLNTEAFF. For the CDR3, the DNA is TGTGCCAGCAGCGAGAGGGGGGACAGGCTGAACACTGAAGCTTTCTTT.